These 29 T cell receptor beta chains share one sample of origin, sequenced in a study of blood T cell repertoires in COVID-19. TCRdb's table, derived via immunoSEQ multiplex PCR, lists solely in-frame clones and lacks some. The data hold around 360,000 clones, with 87% observed a single time. Sequencing input: PBMCs or T cells enriched from blood (not recorded which). These receptors were taken from a man aged 35 to 55 in a cohort exposed to, infected with or recovered from COVID-19 (not recorded which).

This clone has just one count. This sequence joins TRBV20-1 and TRBJ2-7; D perhaps matches TRBD1 (6 bases). The CDR3 spans 13 residues. Trimming removed 3 bases at V and 1 base at J, with 10 bases between. Germline CDR1 is DFQATT and CDR2 is SNEGSKA (reference sequence). In DNA form, the CDR3 reads TGCAGTGCTAGTAACAGGGCGTCCTACGAGCAGTACTTC. This encodes CSASNRASYEQYF.

This clone was found once. The chain links TRBV29-1 to TRBJ1-4, with D possibly being TRBD1 (5 bases). Germline V CDR1 and CDR2: SQVTM, ANQGSEA. CDR3 length equals 13 residues. V lost 4 bases and J lost 7, with 13 bases in between. Written as DNA, the CDR3 is TGCAGCGTTGTGCCCCTCGGGGGTGAAAAACTGTTTTTT. Translating gives CSVVPLGGEKLFF.

The chain is built from TRBV5-5 and TRBJ2-7; 8 nucleotides agree with TRBD1. The CDR3 runs to 14 residues. With V trimmed by 4 bases and J by 3 bases, 6 bases remained unmatched. The germline V gene encodes CDR1 SGHKS and CDR2 YYEKEE (reference sequence). The CDR3 nucleotides are TGTGCCAGCAGCCTCGGGACAGGATACTACGAGCAGTACTTC. This sequence encodes CASSLGTGYYEQYF. The whole variable domain, filled in from reference TRBV5-5 and TRBJ2-7, reads DAGVTQSPTHLIKTRGQQVTLRCSPISGHKSVSWYQQVLGQGPQFIFQYYEKEERGRGNFPDRFSARQFPNYSSELNVNALLLGDSALYLCASSLGTGYYEQYFGPGTRLTVT.

CDR3 sequence reads: CATAGLLNEKLFF. The CDR3 nucleotides are TGTGCCACCGCGGGACTGTTGAATGAAAAACTGTTTTTT. The chain links TRBV2 to TRBJ1-4; D is perhaps TRBD1 (5 bases). V was cut by 10 bases and J by 5 bases, with 14 bases left in between. This CDR3 has 13 amino acids. In germline, CDR1 is SNHLY, CDR2 FYNNEI.

The CDR3 nucleotides read TGTGCCAGCTCACTAGAGGACAATGAGCAGTTCTTC. Translating gives CASSLEDNEQFF. This chain joins TRBV18 and TRBJ2-1; no clear D gene. Trimming stripped 4 bases from V and 5 bases from J, with 6 bases between. The CDR3 is 12 residues long. The V gene's germline CDR1 is KGHSH and CDR2 LQKENI.

The J gene is TRBJ2-2, the V gene TRBV24-1, with D uncertain. The germline V and J ends were trimmed by 3 bases and 3 bases, with 13 bases remaining between them. The CDR3 contains 16 residues. Germline V gene lookup returns CDR1 KGHDR and CDR2 SFDVKD. This CDR3 reads CATSDGRGSYTGELFF. The CDR3 nucleotides read TGTGCCACCAGTGATGGTCGAGGCAGCTACACCGGGGAGCTGTTTTTT.

This sequence joins TRBV7-8 and TRBJ1-1; D is uncertain. V was pared by 0 bases and J by 1 base, with 6 bases between. The CDR3 spans 14 residues. Germline assignment: CDR1 SGHVS and CDR2 FQNEAQ. The chain's CDR3 is CASSLAETNTEAFF. CDR3 nucleotide sequence: TGTGCCAGCAGCTTAGCGGAGACGAACACTGAAGCTTTCTTT. Filled out from reference TRBV7-8 and TRBJ1-1, the complete variable domain reads GAGVSQSPRYKVAKRGQDVALRCDPISGHVSLFWYQQALGQGPEFLTYFQNEAQLDKSGLPSDRFFAERPEGSVSTLKIQRTQQEDSAVYLCASSLAETNTEAFFGQGTRLTVV.

The chain joins TRBV24-1 to TRBJ2-1; weak D call: TRBD1 (6 bases). Trimming took 7 bases from V and 8 from J, leaving 20 bases between them. The length of the CDR3 is 15 residues. CDR1 is KGHDR, CDR2 SFDVKD, per germline. The CDR3 sequence is CATSRGQGSIDEQFF. The DNA for the CDR3 is TGTGCCACCAGCAGAGGGCAGGGGTCAATAGATGAGCAGTTCTTC.

This clone occurred once. The genes are TRBV5-4 and TRBJ2-1; 11 bases map to TRBD2. The CDR3 is made up of 15 amino acids. With 5 bases clipped from V and 3 bases from J, the junction kept 4 bases outside the gene matches. From germline, CDR1 is SGHNT and CDR2 YYREEE (reference sequence). Here the CDR3 reads CASRTSGSSYNEQFF. The CDR3 region has the DNA TGTGCCAGCAGAACTAGCGGGAGTAGCTACAATGAGCAGTTCTTC.

This chain joins TRBV19 and TRBJ1-4; D remains ambiguous. Germline CDR1 reads LNHDA; CDR2 reads SQIVND (reference sequence). The germline V and J ends were trimmed by 0 bases and 7 bases, with 9 bases remaining between them. The CDR3 has 14 residues. The chain's CDR3 is CASSIEGEVEKLFF. The CDR3 bases are TGTGCCAGTAGTATAGAAGGAGAAGTTGAAAAACTGTTTTTT.

The V and J genes are TRBV5-3 and TRBJ1-4, with 8 bases aligning to TRBD1. TRBV5-3 is treated as an ORF (open reading frame) with a function not yet certain. There are 16 residues in the CDR3. After removal of 0 bases from V and 5 bases from J, the junction contained 6 bases not matched to a gene. CDR3 in amino acids: CARSLVRGQENEKLFF. The CDR3 DNA reads TGTGCCAGAAGCTTGGTTAGGGGACAGGAAAATGAAAAACTGTTTTTT.

The rearrangement joins TRBV4-2 to TRBJ2-5; D is possibly TRBD2 (5 bases). Trimming stripped 0 bases from V and 2 bases from J, with 10 bases between. CDR1 LGHNA and CDR2 YNFKEQ come from the germline V gene. The CDR3 spans 15 residues. The CDR3 sequence: CASSQEFGVQETQYF. As DNA, the CDR3 is TGTGCCAGCAGCCAAGAATTCGGGGTTCAAGAGACCCAGTACTTC.

This clone was observed a single time. This chain uses TRBV11-2 with TRBJ2-1; 15 bases match TRBD2. V lost 6 bases to trimming and J lost 15 bases; unmatched junction nucleotides: 12. There are 15 residues in the CDR3. Germline V lookup: CDR1 SGHAT, CDR2 FQNNGV. The CDR3 bases are TGTGCCAGCAGGGCGGTGAGGACTAGCGGGAGGGCCCCGTTCTTC. Protein sequence: CASRAVRTSGRAPFF.

J is TRBJ2-3 and V is TRBV19, with TRBD2 matching 7 bases. Germline V gene lookup returns CDR1 LNHDA and CDR2 SQIVND (reference sequence). The V segment lost 9 bases and the J segment 3 bases; nucleotides outside the gene matches: 6. This CDR3 comprises 13 residues. CDR3 loop: CASASGGTDTQYF. As DNA, the CDR3 is TGTGCCAGCGCCTCGGGAGGTACAGATACGCAGTATTTT.

The chain joins TRBV6-6 to TRBJ2-1, with TRBD2 identical over 13 bases. With 6 bases clipped from V and 9 bases from J, the junction kept 8 bases outside the gene matches. The length of the CDR3 is 15 residues. Per germline, CDR1 MNHNY and CDR2 SVGAGI (reference sequence). DNA of the CDR3: TGTGCCAGCAGGCGAACTAGCGGGAGGGCCGGTGAGCAGTTCTTC. Amino acid sequence: CASRRTSGRAGEQFF.

This sequence joins TRBV28 and TRBJ1-1, with 8 bases matching TRBD1. CDR3 size: 14 residues. Losses at the gene ends were 6 bases for V and 5 bases for J; bases not matched to a gene: 8. Germline CDR1 MDHEN, CDR2 SYDVKM. CDR3 sequence reads: CASRPGGMETEAFF. The DNA of the CDR3 is TGTGCCAGCAGACCAGGGGGCATGGAAACTGAAGCTTTCTTT.

J is TRBJ1-4 and V is TRBV5-1; 7 positions match TRBD1. With 1 base clipped from V and 6 bases from J, the junction kept 15 bases outside the gene matches. This CDR3 comprises 18 residues. From germline, CDR1 is SGHRS and CDR2 YFSETQ. Here the CDR3 reads CASSLWQGEAFNDEKLFF. DNA for the CDR3: TGCGCCAGCAGCTTGTGGCAGGGGGAGGCCTTTAATGATGAAAAACTGTTTTTT.

As for this clone: Other DNA sequences in this specimen translate into the identical CDR3. J is TRBJ1-5 and V is TRBV7-2; 7 nucleotides agree with TRBD1. The CDR3 has 15 residues. Trimming removed 1 base from V and 3 bases from J; junction bases left unmatched: 3. CDR1 and CDR2 from the germline V gene are SGHTA and FQGNSA. For the CDR3, the DNA is TGTGCCAGCAGCTTAGTACAGGGGAACAATCAGCCCCAGCATTTT. Its protein is CASSLVQGNNQPQHF.

The gene calls are TRBV5-6 and TRBJ2-5, with TRBD2 as a possible D gene (5 bases). Trimming shortened V by 0 bases and J by 11 bases, and 23 bases separated the two germline ends. CDR1 is SGHDT, CDR2 YYEEEE, per germline. The CDR3 is 16 amino acids. The CDR3 reads CASSLGGLSVQKSQYF. CDR3 bases: TGTGCCAGCAGCTTGGGAGGACTCAGCGTACAGAAGAGTCAGTACTTC.

The chain carries TRBV28 and TRBJ1-2, with TRBD1 matching 7 bases. Looked up from germline, CDR1 is MDHEN and CDR2 is SYDVKM. The CDR3 runs 15 residues. V lost 5 bases and J lost 2; bases outside the gene matches: 8. The CDR3, as DNA: TGTGCCAGCAGTAGGAGGGCAGGGGGAAACTATGGCTACACCTTC. Translated: CASSRRAGGNYGYTF.

The rearrangement links TRBV15 to TRBJ2-7; a possible D gene is TRBD1 (7 bases). Trimming removed 0 bases at V and 0 bases at J, with 12 bases between. Looked up from germline, CDR1 is LNHNV and CDR2 is YYDKDF (reference sequence). CDR3 length: 16 amino acids. The CDR3 DNA reads TGTGCCACCAGCAGAGATCTCCAGGGGGGCTCCTACGAGCAGTACTTC. It yields the protein CATSRDLQGGSYEQYF.

The rearrangement uses TRBV5-4 and TRBJ2-2; D is undetermined. Germline CDR1 is SGHNT and CDR2 is YYREEE (reference sequence). The V end lost 0 bases, the J end lost 2 bases, and 5 bases lay between the germline ends. This CDR3 has 14 residues. CDR3 protein: CASSLAPNTGELFF. CDR3 DNA sequence: TGTGCCAGCAGCTTGGCCCCTAACACCGGGGAGCTGTTTTTT.

The chain joins TRBV2 to TRBJ1-2; D unclear. Germline values: CDR1 SNHLY, CDR2 FYNNEI. The CDR3 extends over 14 amino acids. V lost 6 bases, J lost 4 bases, and 15 bases lay in between. CDR3 sequence reads: CASRASWTAYGYTF. The CDR3 coding sequence is TGTGCCAGCAGAGCTAGCTGGACTGCCTATGGCTACACCTTC.

The J gene is TRBJ1-5, the V gene TRBV7-2; the match to TRBD1 covers 9 bases. The CDR3 sequence is 17 residues long. V lost 0 bases and J lost 4; bases outside the gene matches: 7. The germline CDR1 and CDR2 sequences are SGHTA and FQGNSA. The CDR3 sequence: CASSLAGGGQGNQPQHF. The CDR3, as DNA: TGTGCCAGCAGCTTAGCTGGTGGGGGACAGGGAAATCAGCCCCAGCATTTT.

This sequence joins TRBV19 and TRBJ2-7; the match to TRBD1 covers 11 bases. The ends lost 3 bases at V and 2 bases at J; junction bases unmatched: 0. Germline V gene lookup returns CDR1 LNHDA and CDR2 SQIVND (reference sequence). This CDR3 has 14 residues. CDR3 protein: CASSMGQGAYEQYF. The CDR3 DNA reads as TGTGCCAGTAGTATGGGACAGGGGGCCTACGAGCAGTACTTC.

The chain has TRBV5-4 and TRBJ1-6, with 9 bases identical to TRBD1. V lost 0 bases, J lost 9 bases, and 4 bases stayed unmatched. This CDR3 is 15 amino acids long. Germline lookup yields CDR1 SGHNT and CDR2 YYREEE (reference sequence). The DNA for the CDR3 is TGTGCCAGCAGCTTGGGGACAGGGGTTGCTTCACCCCTCCACTTT. Its protein is CASSLGTGVASPLHF.

The rearrangement uses TRBV5-1 and TRBJ2-1; D might be TRBD2 (6 bases). Trimming took off 7 bases at V and 1 base at J, with 15 bases between the two ends. The CDR3 length is 15 residues. Germline CDR1 is SGHRS and CDR2 is YFSETQ. The DNA for the CDR3 is TGCGCCAGCTCAGGGACTCCCACTTCCTACAATGAGCAGTTCTTC. Protein: CASSGTPTSYNEQFF.

The chain links TRBV5-5 to TRBJ1-2; 7 bases are shared with TRBD1. CDR3 length equals 16 residues. Germline CDR1 is SGHKS and CDR2 is YYEKEE (reference sequence). V gave up 1 base and J gave up 2 bases; unmatched junction bases: 8. CDR3 sequence reads: CASSLNTGTANYGYTF. The CDR3 nucleotides read TGTGCCAGCAGCTTGAACACCGGGACAGCAAACTATGGCTACACCTTC.

This clone showed up just once. V is TRBV25-1 and J is TRBJ1-2; 8 nucleotides agree with TRBD1. The CDR3 spans 14 residues. V lost 6 bases and J lost 4; bases outside the gene matches: 7. Germline V gives CDR1 MGHDK, CDR2 SYGVNS. The CDR3 DNA sequence: TGTGCCAGCAGAGGGACAGGAGAACTCTATGGCTACACCTTC. Amino acids: CASRGTGELYGYTF.